Below are 18 T cell receptor beta chains sequenced from a single sample in a study of T cells after yellow fever vaccination. One entry per CDR3 protein results from TCRdb running MiXCR on the 5' RACE reads. The profile shows fewer than 450,000 distinct CDR3 sequences, 9.5% to 13% of them singletons. Here the sequenced sample was PBMCs, taken on the day of the first yellow fever vaccination. Receptors were obtained from a man aged 18-30 years who received the YFV17D yellow fever vaccine.

The CDR3 DNA reads as TGCAGTGCTAGTCAAACGGGAACTGGGGGGTTCTTC. Amino acids: CSASQTGTGGFF. The rearrangement uses TRBV20-1 and TRBJ2-1; D could derive from TRBD1 or TRBD2 (5 bases each). Germline CDR1 and CDR2: DFQATT and SNEGSKA (reference sequence). The CDR3 consists of 12 residues. The ends were cut back, 3 bases at V and 15 bases at J, with 18 bases in the middle.

The V call is TRBV28, the J call TRBJ1-2; D ambiguous. The germline V gene encodes CDR1 MDHEN and CDR2 SYDVKM. With 3 bases removed from V and 13 bases from J, the gap between germline ends came to 21 bases. This CDR3 spans 14 amino acids. The CDR3 region has the DNA TGTGCCAGCAGTTTTTCCGGCAGAAGTAGAGGAAGCACCTTC. It encodes CASSFSGRSRGSTF.

This chain connects TRBV4-3 to TRBJ2-1; 10 bases match TRBD2. The CDR3 runs to 17 residues. Germline CDR1 is LGHNA and CDR2 is YSLEER. V lost 4 bases to trimming and J lost 2 bases; unmatched junction nucleotides: 8. The DNA for the CDR3 is TGCGCCAGCAGCCGTGGGGCTAGCGGGGGCACCTACAATGAGCAGTTCTTC. Amino acid sequence: CASSRGASGGTYNEQFF.

The chain has TRBV10-2 and TRBJ2-3; 9 nucleotides agree with TRBD2. V gave up 4 bases and J gave up 10 bases; unmatched junction bases: 6. This CDR3 comprises 13 residues. The germline V gene has CDR1 WSHSY and CDR2 SAAADI. The CDR3 reads CASSGPRTSAQYF. CDR3 DNA sequence: TGCGCCAGCAGTGGACCTCGGACTAGCGCGCAGTATTTT.

The chain uses TRBV10-3 and TRBJ1-1; tentative D call: TRBD1 (5 bases). The CDR3 contains 14 residues. Trimming took off 6 bases at V and 1 base at J, with 12 bases between the two ends. The germline CDR1 and CDR2 sequences are ENHRY and SYGVKD. The CDR3 spells CAIRTGTANTEAFF. CDR3 DNA: TGTGCCATCAGAACCGGGACGGCGAACACTGAAGCTTTCTTT.

The chain is built from TRBV7-2 and TRBJ1-1; D unclear. This CDR3 region has 13 residues. V shed 0 bases and J shed 7 bases, with 9 bases lying between them. The germline CDR1 and CDR2 sequences are SGHTA and FQGNSA. DNA of the CDR3: TGTGCCAGCAGCTTAGCCGGCCGGGGTGAAGCTTTCTTT. It is translated as CASSLAGRGEAFF.

Only a few counts were recorded for this clonotype. J is TRBJ2-7 and V is TRBV28, with D perhaps TRBD2 (5 bases). Germline loops: CDR1 MDHEN, CDR2 SYDVKM. Between the trimmed V and J ends, which lost 3 bases and 6 bases, there was a span of 12 bases. The CDR3 spans 13 residues. CDR3 amino acids: CASSFQVRGEQYV. CDR3 sequence (DNA): TGTGCCAGCAGTTTTCAGGTTCGGGGCGAGCAGTACGTC.

This rearrangement joins TRBV20-1 to TRBJ1-2; D unresolved. Germline V gives CDR1 DFQATT, CDR2 SNEGSKA (reference sequence). Trimming took off 6 bases at V and 6 bases at J, with 14 bases between the two ends. This CDR3 comprises 12 residues. The chain's CDR3 is CSAPSSSDGYTF. The CDR3 nucleotides are TGCAGTGCCCCCTCTTCTTCGGATGGCTACACCTTC.

This chain uses TRBV4-3 with TRBJ2-7; D is ambiguous. CDR1 and CDR2 (germline): LGHNA, YSLEER. The CDR3 loop spans 13 amino acids. V was clipped by 1 base and J by 7 bases, with 11 bases between them. The CDR3 region has the DNA TGCGCCAGCAGCCAAGGGCTCGAAGAAGAGCAGTACGTC. This codes for CASSQGLEEEQYV.

The sample holds many counts of this clonotype. The V gene is TRBV5-1, the J gene TRBJ1-6, with 7 bases lining up with TRBD1. V shed 4 bases and J 8 bases; nucleotides not matched to a gene: 6. This CDR3 comprises 14 residues. CDR1 is SGHRS and CDR2 is YFSETQ in the germline V gene. CDR3 in DNA: TGCGCCAGCAGCCGGGAGGGGGCGGATTCACCCCTCCACTTT. Amino acids: CASSREGADSPLHF.

The genes are TRBV7-2 and TRBJ2-5; weak D call: TRBD2 (7 bases). Trimming took off 1 base at V and 3 bases at J, with 15 bases between the two ends. Germline values: CDR1 SGHTA, CDR2 FQGNSA. The CDR3 has 16 amino acids. The CDR3 sequence is CASSLEGGGPEETQYF. The CDR3 DNA follows: TGTGCCAGCAGCTTAGAGGGGGGGGGTCCAGAAGAGACCCAGTACTTC.

This clonotype was detected only a few times. The chain employs TRBV29-1 and TRBJ1-2, with D uncertain. Trimming removed 8 bases from V and 4 bases from J, with 11 bases in between. The CDR3 runs to 11 residues. CDR1 and CDR2 (germline): SQVTM, ANQGSEA. DNA of the CDR3: TGCAGCACGGACGGAGGCTATGGCTACACCTTC. It yields the protein CSTDGGYGYTF.

This clonotype occurred a few times. This chain links TRBV7-2 with TRBJ2-5; D possibly corresponds to TRBD2 (5 bases). CDR1 and CDR2 (germline): SGHTA, FQGNSA. This CDR3 region has 13 residues. Trimming left V 5 bases short and J 12 bases short, with 19 bases between. CDR3 sequence (DNA): TGTGCCAGCAGCGCCCAGAGACGGGATTTCGAGTACTTC. Encoded protein: CASSAQRRDFEYF.

The chain employs TRBV5-1 and TRBJ2-3, with TRBD2 matching 12 bases. Germline CDR1 is SGHRS and CDR2 is YFSETQ. This CDR3 comprises 16 residues. J lost 1 base, V lost 4 bases, and 4 bases had no gene match. The chain's CDR3 is CASSPSGGAGTDTQYF. CDR3 nucleotides: TGCGCCAGCAGCCCTAGCGGGGGGGCCGGCACAGATACGCAGTATTTT.

The gene calls are TRBV20-1 and TRBJ2-7; tentatively, D is TRBD2 (5 bases). Trimming took off 0 bases at V and 3 bases at J, with 12 bases between the two ends. The CDR3 loop spans 14 amino acids. Germline CDR1 is DFQATT and CDR2 is SNEGSKA (reference sequence). In DNA form, the CDR3 reads TGCAGTGCTAGAGATCGGGGTAGTGTCTACGAGCAGTACTTC. This sequence encodes CSARDRGSVYEQYF.

In this sample, this clonotype turned up many times. The CDR3 bases are TGCGCCAGCTCGAGGGGGGAGATGACTGAAGCTTTCTTT. As protein: CASSRGEMTEAFF. The chain links TRBV5-1 to TRBJ1-1, with D tentatively TRBD1 (6 bases). Trimming left V 7 bases short and J 5 bases short, with 15 bases between. The CDR3 is 13 amino acids. Germline CDR1 and CDR2: SGHRS and YFSETQ.

The table lists this clonotype with a few counts. V usage is TRBV4-2 and J usage is TRBJ1-1; D possibly corresponds to TRBD1 (5 bases). This CDR3 is built from 13 residues. Trimming cost V 4 bases and J 4 bases, with 10 bases left between them. The V gene's germline CDR1 is LGHNA and CDR2 YNFKEQ. CDR3 DNA: TGTGCCAGCAGCCCCACCGGGACCACTGAAGCTTTCTTT. Its translation: CASSPTGTTEAFF.

This clonotype was observed a handful of times. The rearrangement joins TRBV5-5 to TRBJ2-3, with 7 bases identical to TRBD2. The CDR3 has 16 residues. Trimming took 2 bases from V and 3 from J; bases not matched to a gene: 9. Germline assignment: CDR1 SGHKS and CDR2 YYEKEE (reference sequence). The CDR3 region has the DNA TGTGCCAGCAGCTTTTGGGCTAGCGGTCCTACAGATACGCAGTATTTT. Its protein is CASSFWASGPTDTQYF.